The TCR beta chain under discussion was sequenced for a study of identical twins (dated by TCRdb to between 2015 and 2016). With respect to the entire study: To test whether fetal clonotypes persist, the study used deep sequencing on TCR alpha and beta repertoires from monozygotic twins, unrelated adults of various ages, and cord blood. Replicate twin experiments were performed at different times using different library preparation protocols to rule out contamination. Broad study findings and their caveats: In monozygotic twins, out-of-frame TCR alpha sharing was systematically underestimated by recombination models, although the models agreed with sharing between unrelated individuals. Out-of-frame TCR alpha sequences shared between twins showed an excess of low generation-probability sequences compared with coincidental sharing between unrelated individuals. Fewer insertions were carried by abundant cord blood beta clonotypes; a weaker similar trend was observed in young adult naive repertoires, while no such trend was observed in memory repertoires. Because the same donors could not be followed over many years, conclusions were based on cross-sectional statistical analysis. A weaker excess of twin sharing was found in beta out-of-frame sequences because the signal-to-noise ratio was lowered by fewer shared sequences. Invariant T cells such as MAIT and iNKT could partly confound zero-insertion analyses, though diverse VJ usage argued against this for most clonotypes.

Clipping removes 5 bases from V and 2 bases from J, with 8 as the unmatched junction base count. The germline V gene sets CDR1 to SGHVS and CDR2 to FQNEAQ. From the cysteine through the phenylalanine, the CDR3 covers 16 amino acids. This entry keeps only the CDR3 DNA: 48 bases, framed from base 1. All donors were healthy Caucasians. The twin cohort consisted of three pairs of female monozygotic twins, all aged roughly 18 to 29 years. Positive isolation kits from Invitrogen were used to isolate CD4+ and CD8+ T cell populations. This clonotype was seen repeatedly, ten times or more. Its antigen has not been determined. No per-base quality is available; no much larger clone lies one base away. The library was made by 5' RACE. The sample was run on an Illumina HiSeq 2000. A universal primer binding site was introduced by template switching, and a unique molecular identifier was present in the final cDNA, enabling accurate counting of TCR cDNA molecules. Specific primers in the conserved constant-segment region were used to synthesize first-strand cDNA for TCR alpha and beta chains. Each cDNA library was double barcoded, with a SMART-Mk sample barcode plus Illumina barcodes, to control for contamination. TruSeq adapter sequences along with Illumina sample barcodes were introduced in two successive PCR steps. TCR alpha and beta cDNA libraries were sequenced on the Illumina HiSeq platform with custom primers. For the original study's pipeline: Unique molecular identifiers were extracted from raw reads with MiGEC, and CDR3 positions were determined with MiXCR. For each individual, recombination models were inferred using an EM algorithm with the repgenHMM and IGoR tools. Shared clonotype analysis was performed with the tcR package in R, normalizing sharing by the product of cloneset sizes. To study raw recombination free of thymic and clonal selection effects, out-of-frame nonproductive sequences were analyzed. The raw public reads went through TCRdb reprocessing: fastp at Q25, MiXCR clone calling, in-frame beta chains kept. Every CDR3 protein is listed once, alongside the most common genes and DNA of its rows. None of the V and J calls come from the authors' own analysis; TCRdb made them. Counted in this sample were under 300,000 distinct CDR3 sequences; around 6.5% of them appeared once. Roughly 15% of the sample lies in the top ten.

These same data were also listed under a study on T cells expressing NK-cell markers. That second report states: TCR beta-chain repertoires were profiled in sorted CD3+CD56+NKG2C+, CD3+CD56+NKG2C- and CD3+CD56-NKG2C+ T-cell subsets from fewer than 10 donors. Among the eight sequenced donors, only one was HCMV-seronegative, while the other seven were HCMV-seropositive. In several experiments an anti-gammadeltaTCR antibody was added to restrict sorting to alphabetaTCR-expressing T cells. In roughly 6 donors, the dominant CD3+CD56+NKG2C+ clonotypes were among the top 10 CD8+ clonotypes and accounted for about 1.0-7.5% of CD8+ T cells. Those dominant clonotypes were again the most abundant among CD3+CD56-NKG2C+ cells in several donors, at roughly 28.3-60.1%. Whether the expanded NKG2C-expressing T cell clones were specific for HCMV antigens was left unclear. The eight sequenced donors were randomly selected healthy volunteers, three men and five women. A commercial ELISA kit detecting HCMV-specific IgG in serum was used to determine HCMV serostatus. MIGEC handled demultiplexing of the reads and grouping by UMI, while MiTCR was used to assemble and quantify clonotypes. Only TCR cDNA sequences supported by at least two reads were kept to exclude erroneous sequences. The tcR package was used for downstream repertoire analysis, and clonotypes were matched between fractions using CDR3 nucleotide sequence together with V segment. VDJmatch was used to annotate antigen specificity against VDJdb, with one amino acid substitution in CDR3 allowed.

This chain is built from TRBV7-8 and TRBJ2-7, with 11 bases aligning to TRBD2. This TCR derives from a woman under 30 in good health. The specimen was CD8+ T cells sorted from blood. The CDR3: CASSVSTSGTPYEQYF. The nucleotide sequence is TGTGCCAGCAGCGTCTCGACTAGCGGGACGCCCTACGAGCAGTACTTC.